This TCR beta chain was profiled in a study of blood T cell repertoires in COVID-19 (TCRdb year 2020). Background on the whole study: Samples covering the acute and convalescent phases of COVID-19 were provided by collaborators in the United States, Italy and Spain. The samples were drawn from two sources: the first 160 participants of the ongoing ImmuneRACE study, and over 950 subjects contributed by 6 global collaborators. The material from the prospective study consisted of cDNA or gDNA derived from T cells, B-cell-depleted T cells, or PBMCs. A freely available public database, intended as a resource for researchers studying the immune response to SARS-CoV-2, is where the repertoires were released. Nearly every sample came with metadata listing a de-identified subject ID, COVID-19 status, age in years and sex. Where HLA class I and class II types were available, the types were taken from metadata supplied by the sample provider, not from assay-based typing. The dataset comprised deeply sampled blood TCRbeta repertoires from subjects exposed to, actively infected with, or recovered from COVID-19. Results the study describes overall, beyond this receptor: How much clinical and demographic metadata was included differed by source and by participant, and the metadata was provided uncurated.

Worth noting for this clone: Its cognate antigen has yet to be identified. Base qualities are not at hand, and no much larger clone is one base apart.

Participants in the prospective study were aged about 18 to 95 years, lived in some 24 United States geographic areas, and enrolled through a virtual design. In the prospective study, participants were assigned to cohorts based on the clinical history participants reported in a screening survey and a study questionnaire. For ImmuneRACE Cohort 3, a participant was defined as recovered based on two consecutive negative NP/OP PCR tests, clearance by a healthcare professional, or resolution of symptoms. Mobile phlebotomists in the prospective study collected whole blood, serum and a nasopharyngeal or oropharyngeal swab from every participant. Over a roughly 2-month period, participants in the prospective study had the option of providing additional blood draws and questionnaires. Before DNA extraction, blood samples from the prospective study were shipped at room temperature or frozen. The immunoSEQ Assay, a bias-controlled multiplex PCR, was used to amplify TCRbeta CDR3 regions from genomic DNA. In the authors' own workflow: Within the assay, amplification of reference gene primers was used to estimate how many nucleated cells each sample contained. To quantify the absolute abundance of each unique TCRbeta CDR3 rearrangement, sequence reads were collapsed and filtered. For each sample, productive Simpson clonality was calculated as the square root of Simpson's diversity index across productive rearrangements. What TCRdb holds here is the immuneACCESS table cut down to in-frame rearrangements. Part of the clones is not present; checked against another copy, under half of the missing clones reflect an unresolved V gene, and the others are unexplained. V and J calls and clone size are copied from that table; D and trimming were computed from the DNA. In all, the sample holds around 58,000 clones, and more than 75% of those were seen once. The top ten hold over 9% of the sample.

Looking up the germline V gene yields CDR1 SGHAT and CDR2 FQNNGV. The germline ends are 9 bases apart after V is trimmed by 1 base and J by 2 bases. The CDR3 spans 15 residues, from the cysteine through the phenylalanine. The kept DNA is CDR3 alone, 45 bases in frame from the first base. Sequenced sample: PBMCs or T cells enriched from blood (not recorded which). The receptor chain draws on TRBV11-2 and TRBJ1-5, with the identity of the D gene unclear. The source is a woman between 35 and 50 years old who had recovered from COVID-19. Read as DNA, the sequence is TGTGCCAGCAGCTTAGCGCAGGTGGGCAATCAGCCCCAGCATTTT. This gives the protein CASSLAQVGNQPQHF.